The 5 T cell receptor beta chains listed next were all sequenced from one sample in a study of lung T cells in sarcoidosis with Löfgren's syndrome. From the reads, TCRdb called clonotypes with MiXCR, one entry per CDR3 protein. The profile shows roughly 63,000 distinct CDR3 sequences, over 20% of them singletons. The sample taken for sequencing was CD4+ T cells from PBMCs. Receptors originate from a human donor with sarcoidosis (Löfgren's syndrome or another form), or a control subject (not recorded which).

This clonotype was counted only a few times. The chain joins TRBV7-9 to TRBJ1-4, with 8 bases matching TRBD1. Germline CDR1 is SEHNR and CDR2 is FQNEAQ (reference sequence). This CDR3 is built from 16 residues. Germline trimming cut 5 bases from V and 0 bases from J; bases unmatched to any gene: 5. For the CDR3, the DNA is TGTGCCAGCAGCAAAGGACAGGGTGCAACTAATGAAAAACTGTTTTTT. Translating it yields CASSKGQGATNEKLFF.

This clonotype was observed at least ten times. The chain is built from TRBV2 and TRBJ1-2, with no clear D. The V and J ends lost 3 bases and 8 bases respectively, with 16 bases between them. Germline V gene data show CDR1 as SNHLY and CDR2 as FYNNEI. The CDR3 runs to 14 residues. In DNA form, the CDR3 reads TGTGCCAGCAGTGATCTCATCCGGGAAAAGGGCTACACCTTC. Translating it yields CASSDLIREKGYTF.

This clonotype appeared many times. The chain joins TRBV20-1 to TRBJ2-4; D is unresolved. The CDR3 loop spans 12 amino acids. V was trimmed by 5 bases and J by 0 bases, leaving 5 bases between them. Per germline, CDR1 DFQATT and CDR2 SNEGSKA (reference sequence). Here the CDR3 reads CSAVLAKNIQYF. For the CDR3, the DNA is TGCAGTGCTGTTCTAGCCAAAAACATTCAGTACTTC.

This clonotype is categorized as medium-sized (0.01 to 0.1%). This sequence joins TRBV27 and TRBJ1-1; D remains unclear. The V and J ends lost 6 bases and 1 base respectively, with 21 bases between them. CDR1 is MNHEY, CDR2 SMNVEV, per germline (reference sequence). The CDR3 length is 17 residues. The CDR3 here is CASRARGRPMGNTEAFF. DNA for the CDR3: TGTGCCAGCAGAGCGCGAGGACGGCCCATGGGGAACACTGAAGCTTTCTTT.

In this sample, this clonotype turned up many times. J is TRBJ2-5 and V is TRBV20-1; D may correspond to TRBD1 or TRBD2 (6 bases each). The CDR3 has 14 residues. Germline CDR1 reads DFQATT; CDR2 reads SNEGSKA (reference sequence). Trimming removed 3 bases from V and 7 bases from J, with 18 bases in between. The CDR3 sequence is CSARADSLGGTQYF. In DNA form, the CDR3 reads TGCAGTGCTAGGGCGGACAGTTTGGGGGGGACCCAGTACTTC.